These T cell receptor beta chains were read from a single sample in a study of T cells in Graves' hyperthyroidism and ophthalmopathy. TCRdb used MiXCR to reprocess the multiplex PCR reads, holding one entry per CDR3 protein. Here the sample spans hundreds of thousands of distinct CDR3 sequences, less than 15% being singletons. The sequencing sample was made of blood. The receptors shown here come from a woman aged 18 to 35 with Graves' hyperthyroidism. Each CDR3 is given with its conserved first and last residue. The order of the fields is J gene, V gene, CDR3 protein.

>TRBJ2-6|TRBV9
CASSPTVAGANVLTF
>TRBJ1-3|TRBV5-6
CASSSYRGSGNTIYF
>TRBJ2-2|TRBV6-4
CASSRTGYFTGELFF
>TRBJ1-2|TRBV27
CASSSKDRNYGYTF
>TRBJ2-3|TRBV28
CASSTSSGGAADTQYF
>TRBJ2-5|TRBV29-1
CSASGGSIQETQYF
>TRBJ2-7|TRBV6-4
CASSFSVEQYF
>TRBJ1-5|TRBV12-3/TRBV12-4
CASTKQGAQNQPQHF
>TRBJ1-2|TRBV4-3
CASSQRGGANYGYTF
>TRBJ2-7|TRBV20-1
CSAKAGQGETEQYF
>TRBJ1-5|TRBV5-8
CASSLGTGYQPQHF
>TRBJ2-2|TRBV7-3
CASSSISSGGELFF
>TRBJ2-3|TRBV9
CASSAAGRSTDTQYF
>TRBJ2-4|TRBV12-5
CASGLDSSVLSKNIQYF
>TRBJ1-1|TRBV5-4
CASSQGFVNTEAFF
>TRBJ1-5|TRBV19
CASSIDLPGGGGSNQPQHF
>TRBJ2-7|TRBV3-1
CASSQDRILVAGDFYEQYF
>TRBJ2-6|TRBV20-1
CSASLSGANVLTF
>TRBJ1-6|TRBV13
CASSFLETGVSSPLHF
>TRBJ2-7|TRBV13
CASSRGGDSEQYF
>TRBJ2-1|TRBV28
CASSSFETSGLSYNEQFF
>TRBJ1-2|TRBV2
CASGANYGYTF
>TRBJ1-5|TRBV7-9
CASFKRTERRNQPQHF
>TRBJ2-5|TRBV27
CASSFSRGREEAQYF